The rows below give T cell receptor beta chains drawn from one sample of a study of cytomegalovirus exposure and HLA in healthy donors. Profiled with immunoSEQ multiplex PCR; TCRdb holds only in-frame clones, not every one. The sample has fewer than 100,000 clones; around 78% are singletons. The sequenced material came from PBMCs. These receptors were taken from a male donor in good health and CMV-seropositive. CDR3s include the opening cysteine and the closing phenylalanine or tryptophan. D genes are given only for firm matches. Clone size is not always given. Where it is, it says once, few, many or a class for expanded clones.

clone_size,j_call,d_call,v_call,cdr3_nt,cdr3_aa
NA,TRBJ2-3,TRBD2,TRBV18,TGTGCCAGCTCCAAAAGGTTTGGGACTAGCGAGTCAGATACGCAGTATTTT,CASSKRFGTSESDTQYF
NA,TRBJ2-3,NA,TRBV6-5,TGTGCCAGCAGCATGAGGAGATACACAGATACGCAGTATTTT,CASSMRRYTDTQYF
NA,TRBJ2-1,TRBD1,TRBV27,TGTGCCAGCAGTCCGACAGGGCGCCCCGGGGAGCAGTTCTTC,CASSPTGRPGEQFF
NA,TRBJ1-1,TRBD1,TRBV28,TGTGCCAGCAGCACCGGGACAGGGGGGGGCACTGAAGCTTTCTTT,CASSTGTGGGTEAFF
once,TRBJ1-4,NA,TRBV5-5,TGTGCCAGCAGCCCTAGCGGGGGGCTTTCCGCGAACCCCGAAAAACTGTTTTTT,CASSPSGGLSANPEKLFF
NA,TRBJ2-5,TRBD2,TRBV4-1,TGCGCCAGCAGCCCCGGGACTAGCGGGAGGGCCACAGAGACCCAGTACTTC,CASSPGTSGRATETQYF
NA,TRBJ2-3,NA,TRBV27,TGTGCCAGCAGTTTATCGGGGCACCCTAGCACAGATACGCAGTATTTT,CASSLSGHPSTDTQYF
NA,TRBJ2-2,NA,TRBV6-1,TGTGCCAGCAGTGAACCGGGGGACACCGGGGAGCTGTTTTTT,CASSEPGDTGELFF
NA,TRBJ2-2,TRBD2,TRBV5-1,TGCGCCAGTGCTCGACTAGCGGGGACCGGGGAGCTGTTTTTT,CASARLAGTGELFF
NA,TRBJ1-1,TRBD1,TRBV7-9,TGTGCCAGCAGCTTCACAGGGGTCGGCACTGAAGCTTTCTTT,CASSFTGVGTEAFF
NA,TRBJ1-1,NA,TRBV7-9,TGTGCCAGCAGCGTACAGGGAGGGCTGAACACTGAAGCTTTCTTT,CASSVQGGLNTEAFF
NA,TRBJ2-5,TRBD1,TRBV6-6,TGTGCCAGCAGGGTGACAGGGGGGGGAGAGACCCAGTACTTC,CASRVTGGGETQYF
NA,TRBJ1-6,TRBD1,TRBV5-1,TGCGCCAGCAGCTTGGGGGACAGAACTAATTCACCCCTCCACTTT,CASSLGDRTNSPLHF
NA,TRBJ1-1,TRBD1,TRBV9,TGTGCCAGCAGCGTAGATGCGGGACAGCCATCAGCTTTCTTT,CASSVDAGQPSAFF
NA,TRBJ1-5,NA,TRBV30,TGTGCCTGGAGTGAGGCGGACAGAATCAGCCCCCAGCATTTT,CAWSEADRISPQHF
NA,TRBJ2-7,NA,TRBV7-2,TGTGCCAGCAGCTCCACTCCGGCCTACGAGCAGTACTTC,CASSSTPAYEQYF
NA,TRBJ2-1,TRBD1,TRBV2,TGTGCCAGCAGTCTCGACAGGGACGAATACAATGAGCAGTTCTTC,CASSLDRDEYNEQFF
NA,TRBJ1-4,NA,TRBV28,TGTGCCAGCAGTCCCCTTGCGTGGAAACTGTTTTTT,CASSPLAWKLFF
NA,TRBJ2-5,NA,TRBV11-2,TGTGCCAGCAGCTACGGGACTGAGCACAGGCAGTACTTC,CASSYGTEHRQYF
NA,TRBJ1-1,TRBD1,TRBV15,TGTGCCACCAGCAGAGATAGGGAAAGGGGGCAAAATGAAGCTTTCTTT,CATSRDRERGQNEAFF
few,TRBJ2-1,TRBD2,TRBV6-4,TGTGCCAGCAGTGACTCGTGGACTAGCGGGAGTGGGGAGCAGTTCTTC,CASSDSWTSGSGEQFF
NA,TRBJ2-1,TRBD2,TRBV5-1,TGCGCCAGCAGCGCCTCGGGAGGATACAATGAGCAGTTCTTC,CASSASGGYNEQFF
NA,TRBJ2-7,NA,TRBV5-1,TGCGCCAGCAGCTTAAACGGGGACGAGCAGTACTTC,CASSLNGDEQYF
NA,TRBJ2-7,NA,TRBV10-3,TGTGCCACCGGCAGGTTGACCTACGAGCAGTACTTC,CATGRLTYEQYF
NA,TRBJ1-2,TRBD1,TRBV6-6,TGTGCCAGCAACAACAGACAGGGTTTGGATGGCTACACCTTC,CASNNRQGLDGYTF
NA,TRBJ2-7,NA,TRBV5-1,TGCGCCAGCATGCGAGACAGGTACCCCTACGAGCAGTACTTC,CASMRDRYPYEQYF
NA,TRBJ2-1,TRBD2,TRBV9,TGTGCCAGCAGCGCACTAGCGGGGGCCTACAATGAGCAGTTCTTC,CASSALAGAYNEQFF
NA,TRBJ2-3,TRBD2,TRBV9,TGTGCCAGCAGGAGACTAGCGGGAAACCGGGGCACAGATACGCAGTATTTT,CASRRLAGNRGTDTQYF
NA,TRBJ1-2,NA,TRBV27,TGTGCCAGCAGTTTGGTGGGGGGCTATGGCTACACCTTC,CASSLVGGYGYTF